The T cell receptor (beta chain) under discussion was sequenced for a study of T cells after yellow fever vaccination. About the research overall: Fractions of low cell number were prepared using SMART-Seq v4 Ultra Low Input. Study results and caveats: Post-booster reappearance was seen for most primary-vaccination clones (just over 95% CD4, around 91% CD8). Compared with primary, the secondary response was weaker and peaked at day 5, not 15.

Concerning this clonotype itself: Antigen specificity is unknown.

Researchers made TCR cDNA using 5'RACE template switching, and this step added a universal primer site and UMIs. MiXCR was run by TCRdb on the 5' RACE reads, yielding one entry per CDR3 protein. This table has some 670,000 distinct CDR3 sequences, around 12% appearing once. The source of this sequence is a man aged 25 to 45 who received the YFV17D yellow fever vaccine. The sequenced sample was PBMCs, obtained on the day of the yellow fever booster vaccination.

CDR3 loop: CASSSSIYLSTDTQYF. For the CDR3, the DNA is TGCGCCAGCAGCTCGTCCATATACCTTAGCACAGATACGCAGTATTTT. The V call is TRBV5-1, the J call TRBJ2-3; D is unclear. CDR3 length equals 16 residues. Germline V gene data show CDR1 as SGHRS and CDR2 as YFSETQ. Trimming pared 3 bases from V and 0 bases from J, leaving 14 bases between.